This T cell receptor (beta chain) was documented in a study of blood T cell repertoires in COVID-19. The method was immunoSEQ multiplex PCR; TCRdb's version includes in-frame clones alone and lacks a portion of them. Of around 250,000 clones listed, approximately 85% are singletons. V shed 8 bases, J shed 4 bases, and the junction held 5 bases outside the gene matches. Per the germline V gene, CDR1 is SEHNR and CDR2 is FQNEAQ (reference sequence). CDR3 size: 14 residues. The sequenced sample was peripheral blood. The V gene is TRBV7-9, the J gene TRBJ2-2, with 9 bases matching TRBD1. This clonotype was sampled from a man in his fifties with active or convalescent COVID-19. The DNA of the CDR3 is TGTGCCAGCCCGACAGGGGGATCCACCGGGGAGCTGTTTTTT. Translation gives CASPTGGSTGELFF.